These 18 T cell receptor beta chains were sequenced from one sample in a study of T cell repertoires in cytomegalovirus infection. One entry per CDR3 protein, called by TCRdb with MiXCR from the reads. The table lists about 680,000 distinct CDR3 sequences, more than 20% of them singletons. The specimen was CD8+ T cells from PBMCs. The receptors originated from a human donor in good health (CMV status not recorded). Some clones in this sample may be carry-over from other donors' samples.

The V call is TRBV28, the J call TRBJ1-5; unclear D gene. V was pared by 7 bases and J by 5 bases, with 6 bases between. Looked up from germline, CDR1 is MDHEN and CDR2 is SYDVKM. The CDR3 runs 11 residues. CDR3 DNA: TGTGCCAGCATGGGCGATCAGCCCCAGCATTTT. Translation: CASMGDQPQHF.

Remarks on this clonotype: At one of its ends the junction is not consistent with the germline gene, which may arise from a read error. This sequence joins TRBV12-3 or TRBV12-4 and TRBJ1-1, with 8 bases identical to TRBD1. The CDR3 contains 16 residues. The CDR3 spells CANSPFVTGESAEGFF. The CDR3 nucleotides are TGTGCCAACAGTCCGTTCGTGACAGGGGAGAGCGCTGAAGGTTTCTTT.

Regarding this clonotype: One end of the junction is discordant with germline, which a read error may explain. The gene calls are TRBV4-2 and TRBJ2-1; 7 bases map to TRBD2. The CDR3 is 14 residues long. Germline loops: CDR1 LGHNA, CDR2 YNFKEQ. The CDR3 loop is CASSPRDYDANRLF. In nucleotides, the CDR3 is TGTGCCAGCAGCCCCCGGGACTACGATGCCAACAGGCTCTTC.

In this sample, this clonotype turned up many times. The CDR3 loop reads CSVGTGVIGYTF. The CDR3 nucleotides are TGCAGCGTTGGGACAGGGGTGATTGGCTACACCTTC. V gene TRBV29-1 combines with J gene TRBJ1-2; 9 nucleotides align to TRBD1. CDR1 and CDR2 from the germline V gene are SQVTM and ANQGSEA. The CDR3 extends over 12 amino acids. J gave up 7 bases and V 4 bases, and 4 bases lay outside the gene matches.

With respect to this clonotype: The junction does not match germline at one end; this may be a read error. The chain recombines TRBV6-6 with TRBJ2-1; no reliable D call. The CDR3 has 11 amino acids. Germline V CDR1 and CDR2: MNHNY, SVGAGI (reference sequence). The CDR3 bases are TGTGCCAGCAGTTTTAGCAATGTGCAGTTCTTC. This encodes CASSFSNVQFF.

The chain employs TRBV6-6 and TRBJ2-7; 9 bases match TRBD1. This CDR3 spans 15 amino acids. After removal of 7 bases from V and 7 bases from J, the junction contained 14 bases not matched to a gene. The germline gives CDR1 MNHNY, CDR2 SVGAGI (reference sequence). The CDR3 nucleotides read TGTGCCAGCAAGAGGGACAGGGACCGAATGAGGGAGCAGTACTTC. Protein: CASKRDRDRMREQYF.

The chain joins TRBV12-3 or TRBV12-4 to TRBJ1-5; D is undetermined. Trimming took 6 bases from V and 7 from J, leaving 13 bases between them. This CDR3 spans 13 amino acids. The CDR3 region has the DNA TGTGCCAGCAGACCCCCAGGACGCCAGCCCCAGCATTTT. Translating gives CASRPPGRQPQHF.

This clonotype turned up a few times. The gene calls are TRBV6-6 and TRBJ2-2; 9 bases fit TRBD2. The V gene's germline CDR1 is MNHNY and CDR2 SVGAGI (reference sequence). The V and J ends lost 6 bases and 2 bases, in that order; junction bases with no gene match: 1. The CDR3 extends over 14 amino acids. The DNA of the CDR3 is TGTGCCAGCAGGGGACTAGCAAACACCGGGGAGCTGTTTTTT. Its protein product is CASRGLANTGELFF.

This clonotype has only a few counts. The chain has TRBV7-9 and TRBJ2-2; 8 bases fit TRBD1. This CDR3 region has 16 residues. Germline V gene sequence: CDR1 SEHNR, CDR2 FQNEAQ (reference sequence). The J segment lost 1 base and the V segment lost 7 bases, leaving 8 bases of the junction unmatched. The chain's CDR3 is CASTTTDRGNTGELFF. CDR3 DNA sequence: TGTGCCAGCACCACTACCGACAGGGGGAACACCGGGGAGCTGTTTTTT.

This clonotype has a handful of counts. The chain combines TRBV6-6 with TRBJ2-1, with TRBD2 matching over 7 bases. The CDR3 is 16 residues long. Germline V gene sequence: CDR1 MNHNY, CDR2 SVGAGI (reference sequence). With 1 base clipped from V and 6 bases from J, the junction kept 9 bases outside the gene matches. The chain's CDR3 is CASSYFRLARANEQFF. In nucleotides, the CDR3 is TGTGCCAGCAGTTACTTCAGACTAGCCCGGGCCAATGAGCAGTTCTTC.

J is TRBJ1-1 and V is TRBV10-3, with 8 bases that match TRBD1. The CDR3 has 15 residues. Germline V lookup: CDR1 ENHRY, CDR2 SYGVKD. Trimming took 8 bases from V and 3 from J; bases not matched to a gene: 11. The CDR3 sequence: CAIWSRTGSDTEAFF. CDR3 in DNA: TGTGCCATCTGGAGCAGGACAGGGAGTGACACTGAAGCTTTCTTT.

The chain couples TRBV3-1 to TRBJ1-1, with D unclear. Germline V gene sequence: CDR1 LGHDT, CDR2 YNNKEL (reference sequence). V gave up 3 bases and J gave up 1 base, with 9 bases separating them. The CDR3 is made up of 14 amino acids. The CDR3 protein is CASSQRVSNTEAFF. CDR3 DNA sequence: TGTGCCAGCAGCCAGAGGGTCTCGAACACTGAAGCTTTCTTT.

This chain joins TRBV6-6 and TRBJ2-7; D tentatively fits TRBD1 or TRBD2 (5 bases each). Trimming took 0 bases from V and 3 from J, leaving 12 bases between them. CDR3 size: 15 residues. Per germline, CDR1 MNHNY and CDR2 SVGAGI (reference sequence). The CDR3 sequence is CASSYSRGDSYEQYF. CDR3 DNA sequence: TGTGCCAGCAGTTACTCGAGAGGGGATAGCTACGAGCAGTACTTC.

The sample holds a few counts of this clonotype. The chain employs TRBV13 and TRBJ1-4; D uncertain. The CDR3 has 13 residues. Germline V gene sequence: CDR1 PRHDT, CDR2 FYEKMQ (reference sequence). The germline V and J ends were trimmed by 7 bases and 8 bases, with 14 bases remaining between them. In DNA form, the CDR3 reads TGTGCCAGCAACGAAAGAGGAAGCGAAAAACTGTTTTTT. Its protein is CASNERGSEKLFF.

The table lists this clonotype with a few counts. The junction and the germline gene differ at one end; a read error may be behind it. The genes are TRBV12-3 or TRBV12-4 and TRBJ1-2; D possibly corresponds to TRBD1 (5 bases). CDR3 length: 10 amino acids. CDR3 amino acids: CASSLPGPLF. The DNA for the CDR3 is TGTGCCAGCAGTCTTCCGGGACCCCTCTTC.

This clonotype was observed a few times. This rearrangement joins TRBV25-1 to TRBJ2-6, with D perhaps TRBD1 or TRBD2 (5 bases each). CDR3 length equals 14 residues. V lost 7 bases, J lost 2 bases, and 9 bases lay in between. Germline CDR1 reads MGHDK; CDR2 reads SYGVNS. CDR3 residues: CASKLGAGANVLTF. In nucleotides, the CDR3 is TGTGCCAGCAAGTTGGGGGCTGGGGCCAACGTCCTGACTTTC.

The chain joins TRBV14 to TRBJ2-7; D is possibly TRBD1 or TRBD2 (5 bases each). From germline, CDR1 is SGHDN and CDR2 FVKESK. V was cut by 4 bases and J by 1 base, with 14 bases left in between. This CDR3 comprises 15 residues. CDR3 DNA sequence: TGTGCCAGCAGCCCTCACGGGACGAATTCCTACGAGCAGTACTTC. Residues: CASSPHGTNSYEQYF.

This clonotype has ten or more counts. V gene TRBV12-3 or TRBV12-4 combines with J gene TRBJ2-1; possibly TRBD2 for D (6 bases). The CDR3 runs 12 residues. Trimming removed 6 bases from V and 6 bases from J, with 9 bases in between. DNA for the CDR3: TGTGCCAGCAGCCGGGACTTCAATGAGCAGTTCTTC. It encodes CASSRDFNEQFF.